This TCR beta chain was documented in a study of blood T cell dynamics during melanoma immunotherapy (dated by TCRdb to 2018 to 2020). For the study in its entirety: The patients had metastatic melanoma and were given first-line pembrolizumab or nivolumab plus ipilimumab as standard of care in the United Kingdom. To identify early correlates of response, the study profiled peripheral T cell receptor repertoires in patients with metastatic melanoma before and after one cycle of checkpoint inhibitor therapy. Consecutive patients formed a training cohort, and a further independent group of patients from the same centre was pooled into an external validation set.

From the cysteine through the phenylalanine, the CDR3 covers 16 amino acids. The entry retains the CDR3 DNA only, 48 bases that are in frame from base 1. Via the germline V gene, CDR1 is MNHNS and CDR2 SASEGT. From V the trimming removes 4 bases and from J it removes 6 bases, while the gene matches leave 13 bases of the junction unaccounted for. The time point tag for this specimen amounts to: week 3, after first cycle of checkpoint inhibitor. Blood samples were taken at two points: before treatment (T0) and at week 3 (W3), which came after the first cycle of checkpoint blockade. Except for a couple of patients with rapid clinical progression, response was assessed 12 weeks after the first infusion by RECIST 1.1; disease control meant complete response, partial response or stable disease. Any patient who had received prior systemic cancer treatment, was on concomitant immunosuppressant therapy or had synchronous other active malignancies was excluded. In six patients, three with progression and three with disease control, sorted CD8+ memory and naive T cell subsets were sequenced at T0 and W3. PBMC were isolated from blood with Lymphoprep and SepMate tubes, followed by red cell lysis. QIAamp DNA Blood Mini kits were used to extract DNA from PBMC and from sorted T cell subsets. Before DNA extraction, CD8+ T cell subsets were live-sorted on a FACSAria III cytometer and then frozen. For flow cytometry, fresh PBMC were kept at 4 degrees C in PBS with around 1.9% fetal bovine serum and analyzed within 25 hours.

The entire DNA extracted from each sorted CD8+ T cell subset was loaded into the assay. Following the manufacturer instructions, the immunoSEQ TCRb Assay kit was used to amplify TCR beta CDR3 sequences from genomic DNA. The KAPA Library Quantification Kit for Illumina platforms was used to quantify the pooled libraries by qPCR. Sequencing of the pooled libraries was done on an Illumina NextSeq 500, with clustering at about 0.6-1.1 pM. The authors processed their data as follows. Analysis of the TCR data relied on immunoSEQ ANALYZER and the R LymphoSeq package. A rearrangement efficiency score was calculated as productive divided by the sum of productive and non-productive CDR3 sequences. Clonality was assessed using the Gini coefficient and diversity using the Renyi index at alpha=1, with pairwise comparisons between timepoints within each patient. Clonal relatedness used an edit distance of 3, and repertoire similarity used the Bhattacharyya coefficient, both computed in LymphoSeq. Linear discriminant analysis on week-3 changes in clonality and diversity was built with the R MASS and caret packages to classify response. The immuneACCESS repertoire file appears here via TCRdb, limited to in-frame rearrangements. These files lack a portion of the clones; in checked studies, under half of the deficit traces to unresolved V genes, and the cause of the others is not known. V and J calls and clone size follow that table, whereas D and trimming were derived from the DNA. For this sample the table gives almost 450 clones, of which 75% to 85% were detected only once. Around a tenth of the sample comes from the top ten.

Overall results and qualifications from the work: Among sorted CD8+ subsets, TIE cells showed the highest similarity to cfDNA CDR3 sequences and the highest clonality, suggesting active turnover with convergence on dominant clones. The relatively small sample size was acknowledged as potentially limiting generalization of the results. Whether the T cell clones behind the repertoire changes were melanoma-specific or instead reflected general immune activation was something the study could not determine.

As concerns this clone: It lacks a known antigen. Base-call qualities are not available, and no considerably larger clone is one nucleotide away.

The input for sequencing was central memory CD8+ T cells from blood, taken from a patient treated with checkpoint blockade. The sequence derives from a human donor with melanoma. The rearrangement joined TRBV6-1 to TRBJ2-7, with TRBD2 matching 9 junction bases. The DNA sequence reads TGTGCCAGCAGTGGCGCCATTCCGGGACTAGCAATCGAGCAGTACTTC. This translates into CASSGAIPGLAIEQYF.